Presented here are 26 T cell receptor beta chains from one specimen sequenced in a study of blood T cell repertoires in COVID-19. The protocol was immunoSEQ multiplex PCR, while the TCRdb copy is restricted to in-frame clones and leaves out a portion. Of under 500,000 clones in the sample, around 89% were seen once. Sequenced input: peripheral blood. These TCRs come from a young woman with acute or convalescent COVID-19.

The rearrangement links TRBV2 to TRBJ2-1, with TRBD1 matching 10 bases. Germline V gene data show CDR1 as SNHLY and CDR2 as FYNNEI. The trim removed 7 bases at V and 2 bases at J, leaving 5 bases unmatched. This CDR3 contains 15 residues. DNA for the CDR3: TGTGCCAGCACCAGGGACAGGGGACCCTACAATGAGCAGTTCTTC. Protein product: CASTRDRGPYNEQFF.

V gene TRBV3-1 (or the pseudogene TRBV3-2) combines with J gene TRBJ2-3; 10 nucleotides agree with TRBD2. The CDR3 covers 16 residues. V was pared by 3 bases and J by 3 bases, with 6 bases of the junction left unmatched. The germline CDR1 and CDR2 sequences are LGHDT and YNNKEL (reference sequence). The CDR3 bases are TGTGCCAGCAGCCACACGACTAGCGGGCCAACAGATACGCAGTATTTT. Translating it yields CASSHTTSGPTDTQYF.

The chain has TRBV9 and TRBJ2-5; possible D gene TRBD1, 8 bases. V lost 0 bases, J lost 5 bases, and 20 bases lay in between. Germline CDR1 SGDLS, CDR2 YYNGEE. This CDR3 spans 17 amino acids. This chain's CDR3 is CASSVAPATGEGETQYF. CDR3 in DNA: TGTGCCAGCAGCGTAGCCCCCGCGACAGGGGAGGGCGAGACCCAGTACTTC.

The genes are TRBV7-6 and TRBJ2-3, with TRBD2 identical over 9 bases. This CDR3 comprises 18 residues. V lost 2 bases, J lost 4 bases, and 13 bases stayed unmatched. In germline, CDR1 is SGHVS, CDR2 FNYEAQ. CDR3 nucleotides: TGTGCCAGCAGCTTAAACGTTGGTGGCGGGGGGGCCCCAGATACGCAGTATTTT. Translation: CASSLNVGGGGAPDTQYF.

CDR3 DNA: TGTGCCAGCTCACAAGGACAGGCAGAGGGAAAACTGTTTTTT. Encoded protein: CASSQGQAEGKLFF. The V and J genes are TRBV18 and TRBJ1-4; TRBD1 agrees at 7 bases. The V and J ends lost 4 bases and 10 bases, in that order; junction bases with no gene match: 9. The germline V gene encodes CDR1 KGHSH and CDR2 LQKENI. The CDR3 runs to 14 residues.

The J gene is TRBJ1-1, the V gene TRBV7-2, with D possibly being TRBD1 (6 bases). Germline V gene data show CDR1 as SGHTA and CDR2 as FQGNSA. The germline V and J ends were trimmed by 4 bases and 4 bases, with 16 bases remaining between them. The CDR3 is made up of 15 amino acids. CDR3 coding DNA: TGTGCCAGCAGCTCCTGGACAGCTTCCAGCACTGAAGCTTTCTTT. It yields the protein CASSSWTASSTEAFF. Using reference TRBV7-2 and TRBJ1-1 for the parts outside the CDR3, the full variable domain is GAGVSQSPSNKVTEKGKDVELRCDPISGHTALYWYRQSLGQGLEFLIYFQGNSAPDKSGLPSDRFSAERTGGSVSTLTIQRTQQEDSAVYLCASSSWTASSTEAFFGQGTRLTVV.

Only a few counts were recorded for this clone. The V and J genes are TRBV27 and TRBJ1-6, with D perhaps matching TRBD1 (5 bases). The CDR3 runs 13 residues. The germline V gene encodes CDR1 MNHEY and CDR2 SMNVEV (reference sequence). Deletions cut 8 bases from V and 13 bases from J, with 18 bases between. The CDR3 loop is CASASSGISPLHF. Written as DNA, the CDR3 is TGTGCCAGCGCATCTTCAGGGATTTCGCCCCTCCACTTT.

The rearrangement links TRBV7-9 to TRBJ2-7; D ambiguous. This CDR3 has 11 residues. CDR1 and CDR2 from the germline V gene are SEHNR and FQNEAQ (reference sequence). Trimming cost V 5 bases and J 7 bases, with 9 bases left between them. As DNA, the CDR3 is TGTGCCAGCAGCCTTCCCGGGGAGCAGTACTTC. It specifies CASSLPGEQYF.

The rearrangement uses TRBV5-6 and TRBJ2-1; D may be TRBD2 (7 bases). The germline gives CDR1 SGHDT, CDR2 YYEEEE. V was shortened by 6 bases and J by 1 base, with 17 bases between the two germline ends. CDR3 length: 16 amino acids. The DNA for the CDR3 is TGTGCCAGCACCCTGGGGGGGGCCGCGTCCTACAATGAGCAGTTCTTC. It codes for CASTLGGAASYNEQFF.

V is TRBV4-1 and J is TRBJ1-1; D remains ambiguous. CDR1 is MGHRA and CDR2 is YSYEKL in the germline V gene. The CDR3 runs to 15 residues. Trimming shortened V by 0 bases and J by 0 bases, and 8 bases separated the two germline ends. The DNA for the CDR3 is TGCGCCAGCAGCCAAGAATCGGTTATGAACACTGAAGCTTTCTTT. Its translation: CASSQESVMNTEAFF.

The chain combines TRBV7-9 with TRBJ2-1; 9 bases line up with TRBD2. Unmatched junction bases numbered 14, after V lost 6 bases and J lost 8 bases. This CDR3 has 16 amino acids. CDR1 is SEHNR and CDR2 is FQNEAQ in the germline V gene (reference sequence). In DNA form, the CDR3 reads TGTGCCAGCAGTTCCCAGGATGGCGGGGGGGCCTATGAGCAGTTCTTC. This codes for CASSSQDGGGAYEQFF.

The chain couples TRBV27 to TRBJ1-6, with D perhaps matching TRBD1 (6 bases). The CDR3 covers 15 residues. The ends were cut back, 3 bases at V and 8 bases at J, with 14 bases in the middle. Germline V gene lookup returns CDR1 MNHEY and CDR2 SMNVEV (reference sequence). CDR3 sequence: CASSFWAGVDSPLHF. CDR3 bases: TGTGCCAGCAGTTTTTGGGCAGGGGTCGATTCACCCCTCCACTTT.

The V and J genes are TRBV6-5 and TRBJ1-1; tentative D call: TRBD1 (5 bases). CDR1 and CDR2 (germline): MNHEY, SVGAGI. The CDR3 has 15 residues. Between the trimmed V and J ends, which lost 10 bases and 0 bases, there was a span of 18 bases. For the CDR3, the DNA is TGTGCCATACAGGATCCTATATTCATGAACACTGAAGCTTTCTTT. Translating it yields CAIQDPIFMNTEAFF.

V gene TRBV19 combines with J gene TRBJ1-1, with TRBD1 identical over 8 bases. The CDR3 covers 13 residues. Germline trimming cut 6 bases from V and 9 bases from J; bases unmatched to any gene: 9. The germline V gene has CDR1 LNHDA and CDR2 SQIVND (reference sequence). The CDR3 DNA reads as TGTGCCAGTAGCGGGACAGGCACCCTTAAAGCTTTCTTT. Translated: CASSGTGTLKAFF.

With respect to this clone: Other DNA variants within this sample encode the same CDR3. The rearrangement uses TRBV7-9 and TRBJ2-7; D is undetermined. V gave up 1 base and J gave up 4 bases, with 5 bases separating them. The CDR3 extends over 12 amino acids. Germline V CDR1 and CDR2: SEHNR, FQNEAQ (reference sequence). CDR3 sequence reads: CASSLGSYEQYF. CDR3 coding DNA: TGTGCCAGCAGCTTAGGTAGTTACGAGCAGTACTTC.

This clone has only one observation. The J gene is TRBJ2-7, the V gene TRBV7-8; 9 bases line up with TRBD1. After removal of 5 bases from V and 2 bases from J, the junction contained 7 bases not matched to a gene. Germline V gene sequence: CDR1 SGHVS, CDR2 FQNEAQ. This CDR3 has 15 amino acids. CDR3 residues: CASSPPRDRAYEQYF. The CDR3 DNA follows: TGTGCCAGCAGCCCCCCCCGGGACAGGGCCTACGAGCAGTACTTC.

This chain connects TRBV7-3 to TRBJ2-1; 12 nucleotides align to TRBD2. CDR3 length: 13 amino acids. Losses at the gene ends were 4 bases for V and 10 bases for J; bases not matched to a gene: 2. Germline CDR1 reads SGHTA; CDR2 reads FQGTGA. The CDR3 spells CASSSGLAGEQFF. DNA of the CDR3: TGTGCCAGCAGCTCGGGACTAGCGGGCGAGCAGTTCTTC.

For this clone: A junction end diverges from the germline sequence, so it may reflect a read error. This rearrangement joins TRBV7-9 to TRBJ2-1; D is uncertain. The CDR3 totals 12 residues. Germline V lookup: CDR1 SEHNR, CDR2 FQNEAQ (reference sequence). The CDR3 DNA reads TGCGCCAGCAGCTTGTCCGACAATGAGCAGTTCTTC. Translated: CASSLSDNEQFF.

This clone appeared once. The genes are TRBV7-9 and TRBJ2-1; possible D gene TRBD1, 6 bases. V was shortened by 7 bases and J by 8 bases, with 15 bases between the two germline ends. Germline values: CDR1 SEHNR, CDR2 FQNEAQ (reference sequence). This CDR3 is 13 amino acids long. CDR3 protein: CASIRLQGDEQFF. The CDR3 DNA sequence: TGTGCCAGCATCAGACTACAGGGCGATGAGCAGTTCTTC.

This chain joins TRBV5-4 and TRBJ2-7, with a weak D call TRBD2 (6 bases). The CDR3 extends over 14 amino acids. Trimming removed 3 bases from V and 7 bases from J, with 17 bases in between. Germline V lookup: CDR1 SGHNT, CDR2 YYREEE (reference sequence). The DNA for the CDR3 is TGTGCCAGCAGCTCGGCGGGGCAGGGAGTAGAGCAGTACTTC. Protein: CASSSAGQGVEQYF. Full variable domain (rest looked up from reference TRBV5-4 and TRBJ2-7): ETGVTQSPTHLIKTRGQQVTLRCSSQSGHNTVSWYQQALGQGPQFIFQYYREEENGRGNFPPRFSGLQFPNYSSELNVNALELDDSALYLCASSSAGQGVEQYFGPGTRLTVT.

The V call is TRBV28, the J call TRBJ2-7; possibly TRBD1 for D (5 bases). Per the germline V gene, CDR1 is MDHEN and CDR2 is SYDVKM. V gave up 5 bases and J gave up 6 bases, with 17 bases separating them. This CDR3 comprises 14 residues. The CDR3 loop reads CASSRHATGFEQYF. DNA of the CDR3: TGTGCCAGCAGTCGCCACGCAACAGGCTTCGAGCAGTACTTC.

This chain uses TRBV4-1 with TRBJ2-1, with D maybe TRBD2 (5 bases). Germline-derived CDR1 and CDR2 are MGHRA and YSYEKL. The CDR3 is 16 residues long. Trimming took off 1 base at V and 7 bases at J, with 17 bases between the two ends. The CDR3 reads CASSQAPGWQGNEQFF. CDR3 DNA: TGCGCCAGCAGCCAAGCTCCGGGGTGGCAAGGGAATGAGCAGTTCTTC.

The rearrangement uses TRBV5-5 and TRBJ1-2; tentative D call: TRBD1 (5 bases). V gave up 3 bases and J gave up 2 bases, with 14 bases separating them. From germline, CDR1 is SGHKS and CDR2 YYEKEE (reference sequence). CDR3 size: 15 residues. CDR3: CASSSPLRGNYGYTF. The CDR3 DNA reads as TGTGCCAGCAGCTCCCCCCTTAGGGGAAACTATGGCTACACCTTC.

The chain uses TRBV6-5 and TRBJ2-2; D gene uncertain. This CDR3 has 14 residues. The germline V gene has CDR1 MNHEY and CDR2 SVGAGI. Trimming removed 10 bases at V and 0 bases at J, with 12 bases between. This CDR3 is CATTQEPNTGELFF. The CDR3 DNA is TGTGCCACTACCCAGGAACCGAACACCGGGGAGCTGTTTTTT.

The chain links TRBV13 to TRBJ2-3; 10 positions match TRBD2. The V gene's germline CDR1 is PRHDT and CDR2 FYEKMQ (reference sequence). The length of the CDR3 is 22 residues. CDR3 sequence (DNA): TGTCCCACCCGCCGCCCCACCTCCGGGGGGGGTAGCGGGGGGACCCACACAGATACGCAGTATTTT. It yields the protein CPTRRPTSGGGSGGTHTDTQYF.

The chain is built from TRBV2 and TRBJ2-5, with 10 nucleotides matching TRBD2. CDR1 and CDR2 (germline): SNHLY, FYNNEI. This CDR3 has 15 amino acids. Unmatched junction bases numbered 3, after V lost 3 bases and J lost 2 bases. The CDR3 loop reads CASSDVAGGQETQYF. The CDR3 region has the DNA TGTGCCAGCAGTGACGTAGCGGGGGGTCAAGAGACCCAGTACTTC.